These T cell receptor beta chains were read from a single sample in a study of blood T cell repertoires in COVID-19. Sequencing was performed with immunoSEQ multiplex PCR; in TCRdb, only in-frame clones are kept and a portion is missing. The repertoire holds just over 150,000 clones, with approximately 90% as singletons. The sequencing input was peripheral blood. All receptors derive from a woman in her seventies with acute or convalescent COVID-19. Each CDR3 is given with its conserved first and last residue. The D gene is left open where the match is weak.

v_call d_call cdr3_aa
TRBV5-1 NA CASSLGVSGNTIYF
TRBV9 NA CASSPPSDTQYF
TRBV6-5 NA CASTNGGTTEAFF
TRBV24-1 NA CASGVGDTDTQYF
TRBV27 TRBD1 CASSPDRRETQYF
TRBV10-1 NA CARTGATNEKLFF
TRBV7-6 TRBD2 CASSLAPGLATDTQYF
TRBV25-1 NA CASSEAGGIGGYTF
TRBV5-8 TRBD2 CASSLVVAGTRYF
TRBV7-9 TRBD2 CASSPRTSSGGAYEQYF
TRBV5-1 NA CASSLGKFDTFSGNTIYF
TRBV7-9 TRBD1 CASSLGQQAEAFF
TRBV6-4 NA CASSDRLREDYGYTF
TRBV19 TRBD2 CASSRGQLANEQFF
TRBV6-2/TRBV6-3 TRBD1 CASSYSSGTVYGYTF
TRBV18 NA CASSPRSVSYEQYF
TRBV19 TRBD1 CASSINRGNSPLHF
TRBV7-9 NA CASSRGHPNTEAFF
TRBV5-8 NA CASSLEGLYQETQYF
TRBV6-1 TRBD1 CASSEVELQGARGYTF
TRBV6-5 TRBD1 CLSRGPGPSGNTIYF
TRBV6-5 TRBD1 CASSYGGTDEKLFF
TRBV18 NA CASSQLAGGGSNQPQHF
TRBV6-5 TRBD1 CASRKGTGGHQPQHF
TRBV3-1/TRBV3-2 NA CASSQSAGAGNTIYF
TRBV5-1 TRBD1 CASSEGQGNYGYTF
TRBV12-3/TRBV12-4 NA CASSLRDTEAFF